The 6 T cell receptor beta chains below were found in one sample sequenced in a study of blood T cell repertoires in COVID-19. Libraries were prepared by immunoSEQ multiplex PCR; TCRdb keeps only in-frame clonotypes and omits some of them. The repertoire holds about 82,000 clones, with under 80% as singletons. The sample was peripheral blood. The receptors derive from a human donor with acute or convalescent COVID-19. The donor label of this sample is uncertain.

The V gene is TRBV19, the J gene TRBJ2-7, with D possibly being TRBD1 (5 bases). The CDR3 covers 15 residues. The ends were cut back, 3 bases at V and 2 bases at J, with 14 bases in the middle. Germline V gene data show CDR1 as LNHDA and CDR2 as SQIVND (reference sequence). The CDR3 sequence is CASSIGQGFAYEQYF. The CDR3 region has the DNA TGTGCCAGTAGTATTGGGCAGGGCTTCGCCTACGAGCAGTACTTC. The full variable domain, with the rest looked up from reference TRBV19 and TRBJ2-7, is DGGITQSPKYLFRKEGQNVTLSCEQNLNHDAMYWYRQDPGQGLRLIYYSQIVNDFQKGDIAEGYSVSREKKESFPLTVTSAQKNPTAFYLCASSIGQGFAYEQYFGPGTRLTVT.

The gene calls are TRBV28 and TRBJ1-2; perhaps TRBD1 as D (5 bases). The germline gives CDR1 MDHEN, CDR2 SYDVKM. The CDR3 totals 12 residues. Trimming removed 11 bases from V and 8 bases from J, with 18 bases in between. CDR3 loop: CAAGPPGGGYTF. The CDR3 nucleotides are TGTGCCGCCGGACCACCTGGGGGGGGCTACACCTTC.

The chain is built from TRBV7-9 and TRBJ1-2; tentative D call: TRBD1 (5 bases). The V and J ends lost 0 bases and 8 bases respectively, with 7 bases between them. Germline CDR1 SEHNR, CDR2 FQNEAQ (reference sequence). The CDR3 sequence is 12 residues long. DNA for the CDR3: TGTGCCAGCAGCTTAGCCCAGGGAGGCTACACCTTC. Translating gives CASSLAQGGYTF.

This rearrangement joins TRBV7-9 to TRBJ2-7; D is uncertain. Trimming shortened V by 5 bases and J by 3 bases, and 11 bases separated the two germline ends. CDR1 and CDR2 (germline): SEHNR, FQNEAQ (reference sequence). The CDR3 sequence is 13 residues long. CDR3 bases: TGTGCCAGCAGCAGCGAGGCCCGCTACGAGCAGTACTTC. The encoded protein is CASSSEARYEQYF.

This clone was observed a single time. The CDR3 bases are TGTGCCAGCTCACTCGGACAGGCTAGCACAGATACGCAGTATTTT. It codes for CASSLGQASTDTQYF. J is TRBJ2-3 and V is TRBV18; 7 bases are a match to TRBD1. The J segment lost 0 bases and the V segment lost 4 bases, leaving 4 bases of the junction unmatched. The CDR3 extends over 15 amino acids. The germline V gene encodes CDR1 KGHSH and CDR2 LQKENI.

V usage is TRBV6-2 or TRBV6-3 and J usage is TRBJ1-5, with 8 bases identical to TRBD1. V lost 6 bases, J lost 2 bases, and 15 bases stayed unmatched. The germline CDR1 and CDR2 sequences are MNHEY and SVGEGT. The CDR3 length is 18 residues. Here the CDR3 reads CASSLAHRGIFGNQPQHF. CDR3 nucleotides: TGTGCCAGCAGCCTCGCCCACAGGGGGATTTTTGGCAATCAGCCCCAGCATTTT.